The clone carrying this T cell receptor (beta chain) was recorded many times. Its antigen remains unidentified. This CDR3 spans 15 amino acids. Germline-derived CDR1 and CDR2 are SGHRS and YFSETQ. V was clipped by 0 bases and J by 2 bases; unmatched bases: 2. The data are from a study of regulatory T cells in long-lasting Graves disease. Whole-study results and caveats: Persistent Graves' patients possessed reduced TCR diversity relative to recently diagnosed ones.

According to the study, TCR beta libraries were built with iRepertoire HTBI primers and CDR3-region Arm-PCR. TCRdb used MiXCR to reprocess the multiplex PCR reads, holding one entry per CDR3 protein. The sample comprises around 470,000 distinct CDR3 sequences, around 13% of which are singletons, and roughly a sixth rests with the top ten. Indicated time point: newly diagnosed GD, antithyroid drugs for less than 3 months. PBMCs provided the RNA from which the TCR library was made. Patients met American Thyroid Association criteria for Graves' disease. The same data also contributed to another study, on T cells in Graves' hyperthyroidism and ophthalmopathy.

The sequencing used peripheral blood mononuclear cells (PBMCs), collected at new diagnosis, from a patient treated with antithyroid drugs. This TCR derives from a woman between 45 and 65 years old with Graves disease. The gene calls are TRBV5-1 and TRBJ2-7; 10 bases line up with TRBD1. The CDR3 here is CASSLAGTGAYEQYF. The CDR3 DNA follows: TGCGCCAGCAGCTTGGCTGGGACAGGGGCCTACGAGCAGTACTTC.